Each of the 18 T cell receptor beta chains below was sequenced from the same sample in a study of T cell responses to AZD1222 COVID-19 vaccine. TCRdb's copy holds only in-frame clones and misses some; the assay was immunoSEQ multiplex PCR. This sample has 100,000 to 110,000 clones; more than 75% occur once, and the top ten carry around 3.8%. Sequencing used peripheral blood, obtained on day 0 of MenACWY control vaccination. These TCRs come from an adult in good health.

The chain carries TRBV3-1 (or the pseudogene TRBV3-2) and TRBJ2-7, with 8 bases aligning to TRBD2. Per the germline V gene, CDR1 is LGHDT and CDR2 is YNNKEL (reference sequence). The trim removed 3 bases at V and 3 bases at J, leaving 7 bases unmatched. CDR3 size: 15 residues. CDR3 residues: CASSQAGLARYEQYF. CDR3 in DNA: TGTGCCAGCAGCCAGGCTGGACTAGCCCGCTACGAGCAGTACTTC.

This rearrangement joins TRBV10-3 to TRBJ2-7; D possibly corresponds to TRBD1 (5 bases). Per germline, CDR1 ENHRY and CDR2 SYGVKD. The CDR3 totals 12 residues. Trimming stripped 8 bases from V and 5 bases from J, with 13 bases between. The CDR3 sequence: CAIGASKDEQYF. Written as DNA, the CDR3 is TGTGCCATCGGGGCCTCGAAGGACGAGCAGTACTTC.

This clone was recorded at least ten times. The V call is TRBV11-2, the J call TRBJ1-2; TRBD1 agrees at 7 bases. Losses at the gene ends were 4 bases for V and 7 bases for J; bases not matched to a gene: 6. Germline assignment: CDR1 SGHAT and CDR2 FQNNGV. The CDR3 consists of 13 residues. CDR3 in amino acids: CASSSGRGGGYTF. DNA for the CDR3: TGTGCCAGCAGCTCCGGCAGGGGGGGTGGCTACACCTTC.

The rearrangement links TRBV6-1 to TRBJ2-5; tentatively, D is TRBD1 or TRBD2 (5 bases each). V was pared by 2 bases and J by 4 bases, with 11 bases between. CDR1 is MNHNS, CDR2 SASEGT, per germline. The CDR3 is 14 amino acids. The CDR3, as DNA: TGTGCCAGCAGTGAACCGGGACGGAGAGAGACCCAGTACTTC. Amino acid sequence: CASSEPGRRETQYF.

Worth noting for this clone: A read error may account for a junction end that differs from germline. V is TRBV2 and J is TRBJ1-5, with D perhaps matching TRBD1 (6 bases). The CDR3 is 15 residues long. CDR1 SNHLY and CDR2 FYNNEI come from the germline V gene. CDR3 loop: CARSGGRGGPQPQHF. CDR3 sequence (DNA): TGTGCCCGCAGCGGGGGAAGGGGGGGGCCTCAGCCCCAGCATTTT.

This sequence joins TRBV27 and TRBJ2-7; 12 nucleotides agree with TRBD2. The CDR3 extends over 15 amino acids. Germline CDR1 is MNHEY and CDR2 is SMNVEV (reference sequence). With V trimmed by 5 bases and J by 2 bases, 4 bases remained unmatched. The CDR3 loop reads CASSGLAGQAYEQYF. The CDR3 DNA reads TGTGCCAGCAGTGGACTAGCGGGGCAAGCCTACGAGCAGTACTTC.

This sequence joins TRBV10-3 and TRBJ2-2, with D possibly TRBD2 on 5 matching bases. Trimming left V 6 bases short and J 4 bases short, with 12 bases between. Germline lookup yields CDR1 ENHRY and CDR2 SYGVKD. The CDR3 covers 14 residues. DNA for the CDR3: TGTGCCATCAGGAACGGAGGAGTCACCGGGGAGCTGTTTTTT. It yields the protein CAIRNGGVTGELFF.

The V gene is TRBV11-2, the J gene TRBJ1-4; tentative D call: TRBD1 (5 bases). Germline V gene data show CDR1 as SGHAT and CDR2 as FQNNGV. V was clipped by 5 bases and J by 3 bases, with 13 bases between them. There are 15 residues in the CDR3. The CDR3 sequence: CASSLEGSPNEKLFF. The CDR3 DNA reads TGTGCCAGCAGCCTCGAGGGGTCGCCTAATGAAAAACTGTTTTTT.

The sample holds one count of this clone. V and J are TRBV2 and TRBJ1-5; D remains unclear. Germline CDR1 SNHLY, CDR2 FYNNEI. The CDR3 runs to 13 residues. V lost 8 bases to trimming and J lost 7 bases, with 15 bases between them. The chain's CDR3 is CASGPGPYQPQHF. The CDR3 region has the DNA TGTGCCAGCGGGCCCGGGCCGTACCAGCCCCAGCATTTT.

Worth noting for this clone: A read error may account for a junction end that differs from germline. J is TRBJ1-1 and V is TRBV7-9; no firm D call. CDR3 length: 13 amino acids. Per germline, CDR1 SEHNR and CDR2 FQNEAQ (reference sequence). The CDR3: CASSLSQYTEAFF. CDR3 DNA: TGTGCCAGCAGCTTATCACAGTACACTGAGGCTTTCTTT.

This clone showed up just once. The chain employs TRBV28 and TRBJ1-5; D is possibly TRBD1 (5 bases). Trimming took 6 bases from V and 5 from J, leaving 11 bases between them. Germline CDR1 reads MDHEN; CDR2 reads SYDVKM. The CDR3 has 13 residues. The DNA for the CDR3 is TGTGCCAGCAGCCCAGGGCTACATCAGCCCCAGCATTTT. It specifies CASSPGLHQPQHF.

The chain employs TRBV4-1 and TRBJ1-4, with 7 bases matching TRBD1. The CDR3 is 15 residues long. Germline lookup yields CDR1 MGHRA and CDR2 YSYEKL. The trim removed 4 bases at V and 5 bases at J, leaving 7 bases unmatched. Written as DNA, the CDR3 is TGCGCCAGCAGCCCACCGGGACAGACCAATGAAAAACTGTTTTTT. Translated, it gives CASSPPGQTNEKLFF.

The chain couples TRBV7-2 to TRBJ2-6; possible D gene TRBD1, 5 bases. Germline V CDR1 and CDR2: SGHTA, FQGNSA. Trimming took off 1 base at V and 1 base at J, with 11 bases between the two ends. This CDR3 has 17 residues. The DNA of the CDR3 is TGTGCCAGCAGCTTAGATCGGGCAGGGTCTGGGGCCAACGTCCTGACTTTC. It encodes CASSLDRAGSGANVLTF.

The chain couples TRBV7-9 to TRBJ2-6, with 7 bases identical to TRBD1. Trimming removed 5 bases from V and 0 bases from J; junction bases left unmatched: 10. The CDR3 is 18 amino acids. Per germline, CDR1 SEHNR and CDR2 FQNEAQ (reference sequence). The CDR3 spells CASSPHGTAYSGANVLTF. The CDR3 nucleotides read TGTGCCAGCAGCCCCCATGGGACAGCCTACTCTGGGGCCAACGTCCTGACTTTC.

The chain is built from TRBV18 and TRBJ1-1; no definite D call. The germline V gene has CDR1 KGHSH and CDR2 LQKENI. V gave up 3 bases and J gave up 1 base, with 9 bases separating them. The CDR3 spans 14 residues. CDR3 sequence reads: CASSPIESNTEAFF. CDR3 sequence (DNA): TGTGCCAGCTCACCGATCGAGTCGAACACTGAAGCTTTCTTT. Complete variable domain (other parts from reference TRBV18 and TRBJ1-1): NAGVMQNPRHLVRRRGQEARLRCSPMKGHSHVYWYRQLPEEGLKFMVYLQKENIIDESGMPKERFSAEFPKEGPSILRIQQVVRGDSAAYFCASSPIESNTEAFFGQGTRLTVV.

The V gene is TRBV29-1, the J gene TRBJ1-1; D is possibly TRBD1 (6 bases). V was pared by 0 bases and J by 1 base, with 12 bases between. CDR3 size: 15 residues. Germline CDR1 and CDR2: SQVTM and ANQGSEA. The CDR3 nucleotides are TGCAGCGTTGAAGATCCGGACAGACAGAACACTGAAGCTTTCTTT. This encodes CSVEDPDRQNTEAFF.

The V call is TRBV3-1 (or the pseudogene TRBV3-2), the J call TRBJ1-3; D unclear. Trimming shortened V by 0 bases and J by 3 bases, and 6 bases separated the two germline ends. The CDR3 runs 14 residues. In germline, CDR1 is LGHDT, CDR2 YNNKEL (reference sequence). The chain's CDR3 is CASSQETYGNTIYF. The CDR3 nucleotides read TGTGCCAGCAGCCAAGAAACGTATGGAAACACCATATATTTT.

The V call is TRBV19, the J call TRBJ2-3, with 7 nucleotides matching TRBD2. This CDR3 region has 18 residues. Germline trimming cut 6 bases from V and 5 bases from J; bases unmatched to any gene: 20. Per germline, CDR1 LNHDA and CDR2 SQIVND (reference sequence). The CDR3 DNA follows: TGTGCCAGTAGCAGCCTCTTCCGGGACTGGGAGGGGCGAGATACGCAGTATTTT. Amino acids: CASSSLFRDWEGRDTQYF.